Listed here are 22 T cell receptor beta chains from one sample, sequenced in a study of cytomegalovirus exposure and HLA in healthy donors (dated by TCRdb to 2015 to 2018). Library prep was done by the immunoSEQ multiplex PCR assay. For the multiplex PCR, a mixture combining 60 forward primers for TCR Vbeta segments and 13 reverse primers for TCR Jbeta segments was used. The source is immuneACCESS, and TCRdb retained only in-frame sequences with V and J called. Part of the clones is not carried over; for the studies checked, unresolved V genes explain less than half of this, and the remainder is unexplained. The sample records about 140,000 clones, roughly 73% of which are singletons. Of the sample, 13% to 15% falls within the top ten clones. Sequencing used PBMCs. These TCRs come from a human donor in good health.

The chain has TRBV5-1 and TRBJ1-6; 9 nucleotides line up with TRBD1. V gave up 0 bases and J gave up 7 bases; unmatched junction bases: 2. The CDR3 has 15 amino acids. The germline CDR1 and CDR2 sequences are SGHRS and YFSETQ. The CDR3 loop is CASSLGTGVNSPLHF. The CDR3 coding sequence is TGCGCCAGCAGCTTGGGGACAGGGGTAAATTCACCCCTCCACTTT. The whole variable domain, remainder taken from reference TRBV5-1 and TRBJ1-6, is KAGVTQTPRYLIKTRGQQVTLSCSPISGHRSVSWYQQTPGQGLQFLFEYFSETQRNKGNFPGRFSGRQFSNSRSEMNVSTLELGDSALYLCASSLGTGVNSPLHFGNGTRLTVT.

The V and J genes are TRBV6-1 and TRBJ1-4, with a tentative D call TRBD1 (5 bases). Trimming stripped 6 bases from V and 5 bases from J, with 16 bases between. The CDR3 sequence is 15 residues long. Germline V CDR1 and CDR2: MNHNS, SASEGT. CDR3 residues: CASSLLYGGNEKLFF. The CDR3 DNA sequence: TGTGCCAGCAGCCTGCTTTATGGGGGGAATGAAAAACTGTTTTTT.

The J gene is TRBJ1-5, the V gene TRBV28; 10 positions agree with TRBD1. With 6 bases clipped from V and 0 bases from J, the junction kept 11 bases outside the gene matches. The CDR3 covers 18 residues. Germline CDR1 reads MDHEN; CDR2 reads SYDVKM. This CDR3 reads CASSYPKGTGASNQPQHF. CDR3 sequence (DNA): TGTGCCAGCAGCTACCCCAAAGGGACAGGGGCTAGCAATCAGCCCCAGCATTTT. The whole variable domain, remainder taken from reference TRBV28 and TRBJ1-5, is DVKVTQSSRYLVKRTGEKVFLECVQDMDHENMFWYRQDPGLGLRLIYFSYDVKMKEKGDIPEGYSVSREKKERFSLILESASTNQTSMYLCASSYPKGTGASNQPQHFGDGTRLSIL.

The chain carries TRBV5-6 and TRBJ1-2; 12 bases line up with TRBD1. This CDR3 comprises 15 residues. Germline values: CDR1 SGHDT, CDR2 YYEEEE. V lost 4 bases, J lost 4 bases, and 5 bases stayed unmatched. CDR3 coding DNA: TGTGCCAGCAGCCGGGGACAGGGGGCTTTCTATGGCTACACCTTC. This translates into CASSRGQGAFYGYTF.

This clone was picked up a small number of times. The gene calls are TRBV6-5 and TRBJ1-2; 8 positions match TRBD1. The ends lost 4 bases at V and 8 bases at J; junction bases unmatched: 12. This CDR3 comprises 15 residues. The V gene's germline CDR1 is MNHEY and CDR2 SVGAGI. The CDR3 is CASSLSGGAPGGYTF. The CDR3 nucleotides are TGTGCCAGCAGTTTGTCAGGGGGCGCCCCGGGAGGCTACACCTTC.

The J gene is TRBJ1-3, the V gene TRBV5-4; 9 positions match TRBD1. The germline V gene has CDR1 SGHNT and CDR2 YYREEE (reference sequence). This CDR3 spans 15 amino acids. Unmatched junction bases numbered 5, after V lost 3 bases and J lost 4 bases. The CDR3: CASSWDREFGNTIYF. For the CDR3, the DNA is TGTGCCAGCAGCTGGGACAGGGAATTCGGAAACACCATATATTTT.

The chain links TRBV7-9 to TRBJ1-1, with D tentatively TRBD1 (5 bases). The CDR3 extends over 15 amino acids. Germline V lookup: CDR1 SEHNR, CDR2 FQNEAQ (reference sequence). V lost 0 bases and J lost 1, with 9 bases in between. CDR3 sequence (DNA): TGTGCCAGCAGCTTAGCGGAGGGGTGGAACACTGAAGCTTTCTTT. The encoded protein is CASSLAEGWNTEAFF. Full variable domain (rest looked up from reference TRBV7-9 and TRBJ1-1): DTGVSQNPRHKITKRGQNVTFRCDPISEHNRLYWYRQTLGQGPEFLTYFQNEAQLEKSRLLSDRFSAERPKGSFSTLEIQRTEQGDSAMYLCASSLAEGWNTEAFFGQGTRLTVV.

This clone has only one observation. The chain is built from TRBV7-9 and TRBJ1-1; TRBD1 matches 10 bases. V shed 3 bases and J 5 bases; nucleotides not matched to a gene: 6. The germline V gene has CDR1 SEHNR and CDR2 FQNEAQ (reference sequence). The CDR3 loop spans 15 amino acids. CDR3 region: CASSFSGTGETEAFF. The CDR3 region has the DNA TGTGCCAGCAGCTTCTCCGGGACAGGGGAGACTGAAGCTTTCTTT.

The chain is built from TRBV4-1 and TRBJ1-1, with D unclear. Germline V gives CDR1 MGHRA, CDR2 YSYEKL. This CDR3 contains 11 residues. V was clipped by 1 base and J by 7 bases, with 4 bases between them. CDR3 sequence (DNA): TGCGCCAGCAGCCAAGGAGATGAAGCTTTCTTT. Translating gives CASSQGDEAFF.

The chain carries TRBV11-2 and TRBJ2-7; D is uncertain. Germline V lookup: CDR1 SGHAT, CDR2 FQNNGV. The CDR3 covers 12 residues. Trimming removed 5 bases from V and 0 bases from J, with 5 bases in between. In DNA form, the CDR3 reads TGTGCCAGCAGCCCAGACTCCTACGAGCAGTACTTC. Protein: CASSPDSYEQYF. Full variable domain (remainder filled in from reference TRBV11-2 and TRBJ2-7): EAGVAQSPRYKIIEKRQSVAFWCNPISGHATLYWYQQILGQGPKLLIQFQNNGVVDDSQLPKDRFSAERLKGVDSTLKIQPAKLEDSAVYLCASSPDSYEQYFGPGTRLTVT.

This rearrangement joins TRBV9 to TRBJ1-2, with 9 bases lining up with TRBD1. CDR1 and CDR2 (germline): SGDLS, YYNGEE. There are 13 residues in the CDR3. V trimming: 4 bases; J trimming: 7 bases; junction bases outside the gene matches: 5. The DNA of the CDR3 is TGTGCCAGCAGCACCCCGACAGGGGGTGGCTACACCTTC. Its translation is CASSTPTGGGYTF.

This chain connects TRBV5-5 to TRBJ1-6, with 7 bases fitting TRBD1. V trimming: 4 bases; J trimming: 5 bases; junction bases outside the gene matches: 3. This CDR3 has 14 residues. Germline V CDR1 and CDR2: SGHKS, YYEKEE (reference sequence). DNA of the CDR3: TGTGCCAGCAGCCCTGGGACAGATAATTCACCCCTCCACTTT. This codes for CASSPGTDNSPLHF.

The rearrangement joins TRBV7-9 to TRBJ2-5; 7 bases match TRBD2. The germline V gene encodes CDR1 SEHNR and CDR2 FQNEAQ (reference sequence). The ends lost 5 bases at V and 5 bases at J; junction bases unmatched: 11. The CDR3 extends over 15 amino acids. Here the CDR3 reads CASSLSGVAGETQYF. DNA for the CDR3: TGTGCCAGCAGCCTGAGTGGGGTAGCGGGCGAGACCCAGTACTTC.

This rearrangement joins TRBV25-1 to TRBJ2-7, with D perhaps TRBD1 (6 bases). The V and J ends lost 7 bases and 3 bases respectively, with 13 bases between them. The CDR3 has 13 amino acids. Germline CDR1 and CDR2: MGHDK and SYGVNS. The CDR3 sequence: CASTLGANYEQYF. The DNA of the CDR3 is TGTGCCAGCACCCTGGGGGCAAACTACGAGCAGTACTTC.

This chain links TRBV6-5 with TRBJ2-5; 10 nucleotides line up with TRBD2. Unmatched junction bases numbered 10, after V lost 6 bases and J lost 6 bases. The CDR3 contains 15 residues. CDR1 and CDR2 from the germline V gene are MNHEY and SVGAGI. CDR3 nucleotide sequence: TGTGCCAGCAGGGAGCGGGGGGGCGTTGGGAAGACCCAGTACTTC. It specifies CASRERGGVGKTQYF.

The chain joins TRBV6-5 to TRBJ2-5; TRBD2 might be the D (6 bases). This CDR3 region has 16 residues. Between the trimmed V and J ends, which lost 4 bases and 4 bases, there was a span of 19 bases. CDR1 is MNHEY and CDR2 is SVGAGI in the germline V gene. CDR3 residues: CASSFSPTGVGETQYF. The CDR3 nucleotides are TGTGCCAGCAGTTTTTCCCCAACGGGAGTGGGAGAGACCCAGTACTTC.

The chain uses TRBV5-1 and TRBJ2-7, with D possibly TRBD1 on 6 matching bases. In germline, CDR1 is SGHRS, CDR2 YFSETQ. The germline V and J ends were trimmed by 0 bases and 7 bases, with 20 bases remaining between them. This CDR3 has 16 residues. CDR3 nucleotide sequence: TGCGCCAGCAGCTTGGAGGGGGATACTACCTCGGGTGAGCAGTACTTC. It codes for CASSLEGDTTSGEQYF.

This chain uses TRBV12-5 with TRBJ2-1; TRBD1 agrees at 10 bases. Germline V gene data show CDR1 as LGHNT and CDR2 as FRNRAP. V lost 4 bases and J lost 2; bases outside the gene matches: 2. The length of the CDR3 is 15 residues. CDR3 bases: TGTGCTAGTGGTTATGGGACAGGGGCCTACAATGAGCAGTTCTTC. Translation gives CASGYGTGAYNEQFF.

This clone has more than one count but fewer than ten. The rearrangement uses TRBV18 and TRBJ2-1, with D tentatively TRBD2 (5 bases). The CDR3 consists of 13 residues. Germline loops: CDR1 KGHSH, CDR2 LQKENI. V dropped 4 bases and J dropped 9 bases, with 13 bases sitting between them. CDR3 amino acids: CASSLRESGEQFF. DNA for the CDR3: TGTGCCAGCTCACTCCGGGAATCGGGTGAGCAGTTCTTC. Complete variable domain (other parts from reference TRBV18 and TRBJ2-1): NAGVMQNPRHLVRRRGQEARLRCSPMKGHSHVYWYRQLPEEGLKFMVYLQKENIIDESGMPKERFSAEFPKEGPSILRIQQVVRGDSAAYFCASSLRESGEQFFGPGTRLTVL.

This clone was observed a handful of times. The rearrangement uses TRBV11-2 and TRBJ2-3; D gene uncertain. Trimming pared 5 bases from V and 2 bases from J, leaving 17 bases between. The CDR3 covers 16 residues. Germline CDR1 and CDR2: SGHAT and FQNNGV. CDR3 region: CASSQIRGELTDTQYF. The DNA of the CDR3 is TGTGCCAGCAGCCAGATACGAGGAGAGCTCACAGATACGCAGTATTTT.

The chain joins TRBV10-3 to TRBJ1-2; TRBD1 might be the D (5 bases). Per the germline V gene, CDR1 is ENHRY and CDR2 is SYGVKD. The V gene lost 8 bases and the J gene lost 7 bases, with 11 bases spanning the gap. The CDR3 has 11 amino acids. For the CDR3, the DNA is TGTGCCATCGGACAAGGAGTTGGCTACACCTTC. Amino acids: CAIGQGVGYTF.

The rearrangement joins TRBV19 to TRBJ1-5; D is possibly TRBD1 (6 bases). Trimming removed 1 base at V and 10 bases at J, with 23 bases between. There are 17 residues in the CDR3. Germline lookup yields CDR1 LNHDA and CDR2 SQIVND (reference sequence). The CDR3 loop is CASSIGGWGHGGQPQHF. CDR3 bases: TGTGCCAGTAGTATAGGGGGGTGGGGACACGGAGGTCAACCCCAGCATTTT.